This TCR beta chain was obtained from a study of T cell responses to AZD1222 COVID-19 vaccine. The study, taken as a whole, reports: Unmutated variant regions are reportedly the target of nearly half of TCRs that are spike-specific. All repertoire sampling was performed exclusively after the peak T cell response.

The protocol was immunoSEQ multiplex PCR, while the TCRdb copy is restricted to in-frame clones and leaves out a portion. Of 86,000 or so clones in the sample, 85% to 90% were seen once. A note on this clone: Its target is unknown.

The CDR3 spans 15 residues. Trimming removed 6 bases at V and 0 bases at J, with 12 bases between. Germline CDR1 reads MNHEY; CDR2 reads SMNVEV (reference sequence). Second-dose schedules of about 4 or about 12 weeks were combined. This receptor was obtained from an adult who received the AZD1222 COVID-19 vaccine. The specimen was peripheral blood, collected 28 days after the second AZD1222 dose. V usage is TRBV27 and J usage is TRBJ2-1; D ambiguous. CDR3 sequence reads: CASSVLLSSYNEQFF. CDR3 nucleotides: TGTGCCAGCAGCGTTCTACTTAGCTCCTACAATGAGCAGTTCTTC.